This T cell receptor beta chain was retrieved from a study of T cell clonality in common variable immunodeficiency. By sample fraction, this clone is large. What it binds is unknown. Study results and limitations: Reportedly, TCR beta sequences from common variable immunodeficiency showed fewer deletions and N-nucleotide insertions.

Method: immunoSEQ multiplex PCR; TCRdb's copy keeps in-frame clones and lacks some. The sample holds more than 10,000 clones, and no clone turns up only once. Input material: peripheral blood mononuclear cells. The receptor was isolated from a human donor with common variable immunodeficiency.

This chain's CDR3 is CASSHEVVRGANVLTF. The DNA read from the CDR3 is TGTGCCAGCAGCCATGAGGTGGTGAGGGGGGCCAACGTC. V and J are TRBV7-3 and TRBJ2-6; D gene ambiguous. The read comes to an end 3 residues before the CDR3 does, leaving the germline J gene to fill in the end. Germline V gives CDR1 SGHTA, CDR2 FQGTGA. The CDR3 contains 16 residues. V was trimmed by 5 bases and J by 4 bases, leaving 15 bases between them.